The entry below gives a single T cell receptor beta chain sequence along with its context. Amplification used 60 Vbeta primers and 13 Jbeta primers. Libraries were prepared by immunoSEQ multiplex PCR; TCRdb keeps only in-frame clonotypes and omits some of them. Among about 160,000 clones listed, around four fifths were seen once. This record comes from a study of cytomegalovirus exposure and HLA in healthy donors. On the study more broadly: Out of 150 million to 200 million T cells, an earlier analysis found around 120 million unique TCR beta sequences in total.

CDR1 and CDR2 from the germline V gene are LNHNV and YYDKDF (reference sequence). Trimming took 0 bases from V and 4 from J, leaving 7 bases between them. The CDR3 extends over 14 amino acids. The sequenced sample was PBMCs. The chain links TRBV15 to TRBJ1-5; D uncertain. The TCR was taken from a woman aged 25 to 45 in good health and CMV-seronegative. CDR3 residues: CATSRDQENQPQHF. The DNA of the CDR3 is TGTGCCACCAGCAGAGATCAGGAAAATCAGCCCCAGCATTTT.